A selection of T cell receptor beta chains follows, all from one sample in a study of response to subunit inactivated influenza vaccine. TCRdb called the RT-PCR reads again in MiXCR, with one record for every CDR3 protein. The sample holds about 570,000 distinct CDR3 sequences, roughly 10% seen once. The starting material was PBMCs from blood, obtained on the day of vaccination. These receptors originate from a man between 45 and 60 years old who received an inactivated influenza vaccine. The CDR3 runs from the conserved cysteine through the conserved F or W. D genes are given only for firm matches. Clone size is shown for a subset of rows, as once, few, many or a class of expanded clone.

TRBV28,TRBJ2-7,17,few,TRBD2,TGTGCCAGCAGTTTATTAATAGGACTAGCGGGGGGGTACGAGCAGTACTTC,CASSLLIGLAGGYEQYF
TRBV28,TRBJ2-2,19,.,TRBD2,TGTGCCAGCAGTTCGTGGGTTCTAGCGGGGGGTAGCAACACCGGGGAGCTGTTTTTT,CASSSWVLAGGSNTGELFF
TRBV20-1,TRBJ2-7,14,few,.,TGCAGTGCTAGAGGGCCTCGAGGCTCCTACGAGCAGTACTTC,CSARGPRGSYEQYF
TRBV10-3,TRBJ2-7,14,.,TRBD1,TGTGCCATCAGTTGGACAGGAGCCTCCTACGAGCAGTACTTC,CAISWTGASYEQYF
TRBV20-1,TRBJ2-4,14,few,TRBD2,TGCAGTGCTAGAGCCGGGACTAGAAATCCCATTCAGTACTTC,CSARAGTRNPIQYF
TRBV7-2,TRBJ1-6,15,.,.,TGTGCCAGCAGCTACAGGGCGTCCTATAATTCACCCCTCCACTTT,CASSYRASYNSPLHF
TRBV19,TRBJ2-1,17,.,TRBD2,TGTGCCAGTAGTAAGACTAGCGGGGGGACTTTATACAATGAGCAGTTCTTC,CASSKTSGGTLYNEQFF
TRBV29-1,TRBJ2-1,12,many,.,TGCAGCGTAAGAGGGGTAGTCAATGAGCAGTTCTTC,CSVRGVVNEQFF
TRBV7-9,TRBJ2-2,13,many,.,TGTGCCAGCAGCGAGGTACTAACCGGGGAGCTGTTTTTT,CASSEVLTGELFF
TRBV5-1,TRBJ1-4,15,few,TRBD1,TGCGCCAGCAGCCAGGGGGGGGCCGTGGATGAAAAACTGTTTTTT,CASSQGGAVDEKLFF
TRBV11-2,TRBJ2-6,18,.,TRBD1,TGTGCCAGCAGCCCCGCCAGGGGGCATTGGTCTGGGGCCAACGTCCTGACTTTC,CASSPARGHWSGANVLTF
TRBV7-6,TRBJ2-5,16,.,TRBD1,TGTGCCAGCAGCTCAAGCCGGGACAGGGCTCGGGAGACCCAGTACTTC,CASSSSRDRARETQYF
TRBV6-1,TRBJ1-4,15,few,TRBD1,TGTGCCAGCCGAGCGGACAGGGGAATTAATGAAAAACTGTTTTTT,CASRADRGINEKLFF
TRBV28,TRBJ2-3,15,once,.,TGTGCCAGCGGCAGAGTTAATTCGGACCTGGATACGCAGTATTTT,CASGRVNSDLDTQYF
TRBV4-2,TRBJ2-1,14,few,.,TGTGCCAGCAGCCAAGACCGACTTGGGCGTGAGCAGTTCTTC,CASSQDRLGREQFF
TRBV7-2,TRBJ2-1,11,few,.,TGTGCCAGCAGCTATGGGGCTTGGCAGTTCTTC,CASSYGAWQFF
TRBV6-1,TRBJ2-6,15,.,.,TGTGCCAGCAGCAGGGCCCTCTCTGGGGCCAACGTCCTGACTTTC,CASSRALSGANVLTF
TRBV7-6,TRBJ1-1,14,few,TRBD1,TGTGCCAGCAGCCCCCCTGACAGGGTGACTGAAGCTTTCTTT,CASSPPDRVTEAFF
TRBV5-1,TRBJ1-1,15,few,TRBD1,TGCGCCAGCAGCCCCTGGACAGGGATGAACACTGAAGCTTTCTTT,CASSPWTGMNTEAFF
TRBV4-2,TRBJ2-3,15,once,.,TGTGCCAGCAGCCCGACTGCCTCCAGGGCAGATACGCAGTATTTT,CASSPTASRADTQYF
TRBV5-1,TRBJ2-3,16,few,.,TGCGCCAGCAGCTTGGATAGCAGTCCTCCTAAATTTACGCAGTATTTT,CASSLDSSPPKFTQYF
TRBV7-9,TRBJ1-4,14,few,.,TGTGCCAGCAGCTGGGACTGGGGTAATGAAAAACTGTTTTTT,CASSWDWGNEKLFF
TRBV5-1,TRBJ2-1,14,many,TRBD1,TGCGCCAGCGCTCCAGGGACAGCATACAATGAGCAGTTCTTC,CASAPGTAYNEQFF
TRBV7-2,TRBJ2-5,16,few,TRBD1,TGTGCCAGCAGCTTATGGGGACAGGGTGGGAGGGAGACCCAGTACTTC,CASSLWGQGGRETQYF
TRBV7-8,TRBJ1-5,15,few,.,TGTGCCAGCAGCCGGGAGAGAGCTAGCAATCAGCCCCAGCATTTT,CASSRERASNQPQHF
TRBV12-3/TRBV12-4,TRBJ2-7,13,many,.,TGTGCCAGCAGTCCCGGGGTCCCCTCTGTGCAGTACTTC,CASSPGVPSVQYF
TRBV12-3/TRBV12-4,TRBJ1-5,15,.,.,TGTGCCAGCAGTGAGGGCGGGATTAGCAATCAGCCCCAGCATTTT,CASSEGGISNQPQHF